At least ten counts were recorded for the clone carrying this TCR beta chain. Its antigen is unknown. The data belong to a study of identical twins. General observations from the study: Out-of-frame TCR alpha sharing observed in monozygotic twins exceeded model estimates.

Template switching added a universal primer site; cDNA carried unique molecular identifiers. TCRdb reanalysed the 5' RACE reads using MiXCR and keeps one entry per CDR3 protein. The sample includes 350,000 to 400,000 distinct CDR3 sequences, 8.5% to 10% of them seen just once. The CDR3 covers 16 residues. CDR1 SNHLY and CDR2 FYNNEI come from the germline V gene. Trimming removed 1 base at V and 6 bases at J, with 15 bases between. Only healthy Caucasians were enrolled as donors. The source of this sequence is a woman aged 45-65 years in good health. This chain joins TRBV2 and TRBJ2-2; D is unclear. Specimen: naive T cells sorted from blood. CDR3 amino acids: CASSEEAVLYSGELFF. In DNA form, the CDR3 reads TGTGCCAGCAGTGAAGAGGCGGTCCTATATTCCGGGGAGCTGTTTTTT.